The 30 T cell receptor beta chains listed next were all sequenced from one sample in a study of T-cell memory formation after mild COVID-19. One entry per CDR3 protein results from TCRdb running MiXCR on the 5' RACE reads. The profile shows 250,000 to 300,000 distinct CDR3 sequences, approximately 8% of them singletons. The sequencing input was PBMCs or a T cell subset sorted from them (not recorded which). These receptors all stem from a young man who had mild COVID-19 (a few samples of this study predate the infection). Cell type and time point are not known.

This clonotype appeared many times. The gene calls are TRBV6-5 and TRBJ1-3, with D unresolved. The CDR3 runs to 15 residues. CDR1 is MNHEY, CDR2 SVGAGI, per germline. V shed 6 bases and J shed 0 bases, with 12 bases lying between them. In DNA, the CDR3 is TGTGCCAGCAGCCCCTCTTGGTACTCTGGAAACACCATATATTTT. Protein product: CASSPSWYSGNTIYF.

This clonotype was seen a few times. The rearrangement links TRBV4-1 to TRBJ2-3; 11 positions match TRBD1. J was trimmed by 5 bases and V by 0 bases; bases with no gene match: 4. The CDR3 spans 16 residues. In germline, CDR1 is MGHRA, CDR2 YSYEKL. The CDR3 region has the DNA TGCGCCAGCAGCCAAGAAGGACAGGGGGCATTAGATACGCAGTATTTT. Protein product: CASSQEGQGALDTQYF.

This clonotype was picked up many times. V and J are TRBV6-5 and TRBJ2-3, with D perhaps assigned TRBD1 or TRBD2 (5 bases each). Trimming removed 5 bases from V and 6 bases from J, with 15 bases in between. CDR1 and CDR2 from the germline V gene are MNHEY and SVGAGI. The CDR3 runs 14 residues. The CDR3 region is CASSTGQSPDTQYF. As DNA, the CDR3 is TGTGCCAGCAGTACGGGGCAGTCTCCGGATACGCAGTATTTT.

This clonotype has at least ten counts. V is TRBV5-1 and J is TRBJ2-3; D may correspond to TRBD1 or TRBD2 (5 bases each). The CDR3 spans 14 residues. Germline CDR1 SGHRS, CDR2 YFSETQ. V gave up 2 bases and J gave up 4 bases, with 11 bases separating them. This chain's CDR3 is CASSFQGPSDTQYF. Written as DNA, the CDR3 is TGCGCCAGCAGCTTCCAGGGACCCTCAGATACGCAGTATTTT.

This clonotype was observed a few times. CDR3 sequence: CASSWTSGGAEETQYF. In DNA, the CDR3 is TGTGCCAGCAGCTGGACTAGCGGGGGGGCCGAAGAGACCCAGTACTTC. This chain uses TRBV6-2 or TRBV6-3 with TRBJ2-5; TRBD2 matches 15 bases. Germline assignment: CDR1 MNHEY and CDR2 SVGEGT. The length of the CDR3 is 16 residues. V dropped 6 bases and J dropped 3; count of bases not matched to a gene: 5.

This chain links TRBV4-2 with TRBJ2-7, with 7 bases aligning to TRBD2. Germline V CDR1 and CDR2: LGHNA, YNFKEQ. Trimming at V came to 5 bases and at J to 4 bases, leaving 14 bases not matched to a gene. The CDR3 length is 16 residues. The CDR3: CASSAPTAGGTYEQYF. The CDR3 DNA reads as TGTGCCAGCAGCGCCCCCACGGCCGGGGGGACTTACGAGCAGTACTTC.

This clonotype was detected many times. This chain joins TRBV7-2 and TRBJ2-1, with 10 bases aligning to TRBD2. Germline lookup yields CDR1 SGHTA and CDR2 FQGNSA. The CDR3 contains 15 residues. The junction had 10 bases not matched to a gene; V was cut back by 6 bases and J by 8 bases. The CDR3 protein is CASRVLAGLGDEQFF. For the CDR3, the DNA is TGTGCCAGCAGAGTACTAGCGGGGTTAGGGGATGAGCAGTTCTTC.

This clonotype was observed a handful of times. V usage is TRBV7-2 and J usage is TRBJ2-5; D remains ambiguous. Germline CDR1 is SGHTA and CDR2 is FQGNSA. V was shortened by 5 bases and J by 1 base, with 14 bases between the two germline ends. This CDR3 has 15 amino acids. The CDR3: CASSIPIGSQETQYF. As DNA, the CDR3 is TGTGCCAGCAGCATACCGATAGGATCCCAAGAGACCCAGTACTTC. The full variable domain, rest sourced from reference TRBV7-2 and TRBJ2-5, is GAGVSQSPSNKVTEKGKDVELRCDPISGHTALYWYRQSLGQGLEFLIYFQGNSAPDKSGLPSDRFSAERTGGSVSTLTIQRTQQEDSAVYLCASSIPIGSQETQYFGPGTRLLVL.

This clonotype was counted between two and nine times. The chain links TRBV20-1 to TRBJ2-7; D is undetermined. V shed 5 bases and J shed 3 bases, with 17 bases lying between them. From germline, CDR1 is DFQATT and CDR2 SNEGSKA (reference sequence). The CDR3 is 14 amino acids. In DNA, the CDR3 is TGCAGTGCTCGAAAACCGAACGACGGCTACGAGCAGTACGTC. Translation gives CSARKPNDGYEQYV.

This clonotype has only a few counts. The DNA of the CDR3 is TGCAGCGTTAGGACAGGGCCGAACACTGAAGCTTTCTTT. It encodes CSVRTGPNTEAFF. The chain has TRBV29-1 and TRBJ1-1; 8 positions agree with TRBD1. Trimming cost V 5 bases and J 1 base; bases outside gene matches: 3. Per the germline V gene, CDR1 is SQVTM and CDR2 is ANQGSEA. The CDR3 totals 13 residues.

The chain has TRBV15 and TRBJ1-4, with TRBD1 identical over 8 bases. The trim removed 1 base at V and 5 bases at J, leaving 9 bases unmatched. Germline-derived CDR1 and CDR2 are LNHNV and YYDKDF (reference sequence). This CDR3 spans 17 amino acids. CDR3 sequence: CATSRVGTGILNEKLFF. CDR3 in DNA: TGTGCCACCAGCAGAGTCGGGACAGGAATATTAAATGAAAAACTGTTTTTT.

The V call is TRBV7-8, the J call TRBJ1-5, with D maybe TRBD1 (6 bases). V was shortened by 7 bases and J by 7 bases, with 17 bases between the two germline ends. The length of the CDR3 is 14 residues. The germline gives CDR1 SGHVS, CDR2 FQNEAQ. CDR3 sequence (DNA): TGTGCCAGCACCTATGACAGGTTTGGGCAGCCCCAGCATTTT. Translating gives CASTYDRFGQPQHF.

This clonotype has at least ten counts. This chain links TRBV18 with TRBJ2-1; D gene uncertain. Germline CDR1 KGHSH, CDR2 LQKENI. The CDR3 spans 11 residues. The V end was cut by 5 bases, the J end by 3 bases, with 2 bases between. In DNA form, the CDR3 reads TGTGCCAGCTCATTCTACAATGAGCAGTTCTTC. This sequence encodes CASSFYNEQFF.

This sequence joins TRBV5-1 and TRBJ1-5, with unresolved D. Germline lookup yields CDR1 SGHRS and CDR2 YFSETQ. The CDR3 sequence is 16 residues long. V was pared by 2 bases and J by 0 bases, with 12 bases between. For the CDR3, the DNA is TGCGCCAGCAGCTTATGGGCACTCGATAGCAATCAGCCCCAGCATTTT. It specifies CASSLWALDSNQPQHF.

There are a few counts of this clonotype. The chain links TRBV7-2 to TRBJ2-7; 9 bases are a match to TRBD2. The junction had 9 bases not matched to a gene; V was cut back by 2 bases and J by 7 bases. The germline V gene encodes CDR1 SGHTA and CDR2 FQGNSA. The CDR3 totals 15 residues. The DNA for the CDR3 is TGTGCCAGCAGCTTACAGGGCGGGGGGGCGTATGAGCAGTACTTC. Protein sequence: CASSLQGGGAYEQYF.

The J gene is TRBJ2-1, the V gene TRBV5-1, with 8 bases that match TRBD2. Germline CDR1 SGHRS, CDR2 YFSETQ. CDR3 length equals 13 residues. V lost 5 bases, J lost 9 bases, and 7 bases stayed unmatched. This chain's CDR3 is CASRVMLAGEQFF. The CDR3 bases are TGCGCCAGCAGGGTTATGCTAGCGGGTGAGCAGTTCTTC. The full variable domain, in which reference TRBV5-1 and TRBJ2-1 provide the parts outside the CDR3, is KAGVTQTPRYLIKTRGQQVTLSCSPISGHRSVSWYQQTPGQGLQFLFEYFSETQRNKGNFPGRFSGRQFSNSRSEMNVSTLELGDSALYLCASRVMLAGEQFFGPGTRLTVL.

J is TRBJ1-2 and V is TRBV7-8; D may be TRBD1 (5 bases). V was pared by 4 bases and J by 1 base, with 13 bases between. The CDR3 spans 15 residues. Germline CDR1 and CDR2: SGHVS and FQNEAQ. CDR3 sequence (DNA): TGTGCCAGCAGCTCCCCTGACAGAAATAACTATGGCTACACCTTC. Protein: CASSSPDRNNYGYTF.

The CDR3: CASSAGTVNNEQFF. CDR3 DNA sequence: TGTGCCAGCAGCGCCGGGACAGTAAACAATGAGCAGTTCTTC. The genes are TRBV7-7 and TRBJ2-1; 7 positions match TRBD1. With V trimmed by 5 bases and J by 5 bases, 6 bases remained unmatched. Germline lookup yields CDR1 SSHAT and CDR2 FNYEAQ (reference sequence). The CDR3 totals 14 residues.

This clonotype showed up just a few times. The rearrangement joins TRBV4-1 to TRBJ2-3, with no clear D. V was cut by 1 base and J by 4 bases, with 12 bases left in between. CDR3 size: 15 residues. The germline gives CDR1 MGHRA, CDR2 YSYEKL. The CDR3 nucleotides read TGCGCCAGCAGCCAAGGACCGACTGCCCCAGATACGCAGTATTTT. It is translated as CASSQGPTAPDTQYF.

V is TRBV12-3 or TRBV12-4 and J is TRBJ2-1; 7 bases are shared with TRBD2. This CDR3 contains 13 residues. V shed 7 bases, J shed 12 bases, and the junction held 12 bases outside the gene matches. The CDR3, as DNA: TGTGCCAGCACCCTGGGACTACTCGGGGGGCAGTTCTTC. Its protein product is CASTLGLLGGQFF.

CDR3 protein: CASRTGVQPQHF. DNA for the CDR3: TGTGCCAGTAGGACAGGGGTTCAGCCCCAGCATTTT. This chain joins TRBV28 and TRBJ1-5, with 9 nucleotides matching TRBD1. The CDR3 spans 12 residues. Per germline, CDR1 MDHEN and CDR2 SYDVKM. The J segment lost 6 bases and the V segment lost 9 bases, leaving 3 bases of the junction unmatched.

There are a few counts of this clonotype. V and J are TRBV7-9 and TRBJ1-5; D is uncertain. In germline, CDR1 is SEHNR, CDR2 FQNEAQ (reference sequence). CDR3 length: 13 amino acids. Trimming stripped 0 bases from V and 5 bases from J, with 5 bases between. Here the CDR3 reads CASSLAHYQPQHF. The CDR3 DNA is TGTGCCAGCAGCTTAGCGCATTATCAGCCCCAGCATTTT.

This clonotype has a count of ten or more. V and J are TRBV7-3 and TRBJ2-2, with D perhaps TRBD1 (6 bases). The CDR3 is made up of 14 amino acids. Trimming left V 4 bases short and J 3 bases short, with 9 bases between. Germline lookup yields CDR1 SGHTA and CDR2 FQGTGA. The CDR3 region has the DNA TGTGCCAGCAGCTCGGGACAATACACCGGGGAGCTGTTTTTT. It is translated as CASSSGQYTGELFF. The whole variable domain, remainder taken from reference TRBV7-3 and TRBJ2-2, is GAGVSQTPSNKVTEKGKYVELRCDPISGHTALYWYRQSLGQGPEFLIYFQGTGAADDSGLPNDRFFAVRPEGSVSTLKIQRTERGDSAVYLCASSSGQYTGELFFGEGSRLTVL.

This clonotype has a count of ten or more. The chain joins TRBV6-2 or TRBV6-3 to TRBJ1-2; D unclear. This CDR3 has 13 amino acids. Trimming removed 5 bases from V and 2 bases from J, with 9 bases in between. Looked up from germline, CDR1 is MNHEY and CDR2 is SVGEGT. This chain's CDR3 is CASSPTENYGYTF. DNA for the CDR3: TGTGCCAGCAGTCCCACTGAGAACTATGGCTACACCTTC.

This clonotype was found a few times. The V call is TRBV15, the J call TRBJ2-3, with D perhaps assigned TRBD1 or TRBD2 (5 bases each). This CDR3 contains 17 residues. Germline V gene sequence: CDR1 LNHNV, CDR2 YYDKDF (reference sequence). V dropped 3 bases and J dropped 2 bases, with 18 bases sitting between them. CDR3: CATSSPGPPGYTDTQYF. The CDR3 nucleotides read TGTGCCACCAGCAGCCCGGGGCCTCCGGGGTACACAGATACGCAGTATTTT.

The chain couples TRBV15 to TRBJ2-7; 7 bases match TRBD1. The CDR3 has 13 residues. Trimming removed 5 bases from V and 3 bases from J; junction bases left unmatched: 4. Germline-derived CDR1 and CDR2 are LNHNV and YYDKDF (reference sequence). The CDR3 is CATSGDSNYEQYV. For the CDR3, the DNA is TGTGCCACCAGCGGGGACAGCAACTACGAGCAGTACGTC.

Ten or more counts support this clonotype. This rearrangement joins TRBV12-3 or TRBV12-4 to TRBJ2-1; TRBD2 matches 11 bases. The V and J ends lost 6 bases and 7 bases, in that order; junction bases with no gene match: 5. The CDR3 is 14 residues long. The CDR3 bases are TGTGCCAGCAGCAGACTAGCGGGGAATAATGAGCAGTTCTTC. Translated: CASSRLAGNNEQFF.

The chain combines TRBV28 with TRBJ2-7; a weak D match, TRBD1 (5 bases). Germline values: CDR1 MDHEN, CDR2 SYDVKM. The CDR3 totals 15 residues. Trimming pared 1 base from V and 0 bases from J, leaving 10 bases between. In DNA form, the CDR3 reads TGTGCCAGCAGTTTATCCAGGGATCACTCCTACGAGCAGTACTTC. This sequence encodes CASSLSRDHSYEQYF.

The V and J genes are TRBV2 and TRBJ2-2, with unresolved D. CDR1 and CDR2 (germline): SNHLY, FYNNEI. With 5 bases removed from V and 1 base from J, the gap between germline ends came to 11 bases. This CDR3 spans 15 amino acids. The CDR3 sequence is CASSPTGQNTGELFF. The CDR3 nucleotides read TGTGCCAGCAGTCCAACCGGGCAGAACACCGGGGAGCTGTTTTTT. Variable domain in full (rest from reference TRBV2 and TRBJ2-2): EPEVTQTPSHQVTQMGQEVILRCVPISNHLYFYWYRQILGQKVEFLVSFYNNEISEKSEIFDDQFSVERPDGSNFTLKIRSTKLEDSAMYFCASSPTGQNTGELFFGEGSRLTVL.

This clonotype was counted ten times or more. This chain uses TRBV29-1 with TRBJ2-1, with D unclear. Trimming stripped 6 bases from V and 2 bases from J, with 5 bases between. The CDR3 is made up of 11 amino acids. The germline V gene has CDR1 SQVTM and CDR2 ANQGSEA. The CDR3 sequence: CSVGTYNEQFF. The CDR3 nucleotides are TGCAGCGTGGGGACCTACAATGAGCAGTTCTTC.